Below are 29 T cell receptor beta chains sequenced from a single sample in a study of blood T cell repertoires in COVID-19. Sequencing was performed with immunoSEQ multiplex PCR; in TCRdb, only in-frame clones are kept and a portion is missing. The data contain roughly 400,000 clones, about 83% of them singletons. The sample was PBMCs or T cells enriched from blood (not recorded which). The receptors originated from a woman between 45 and 60 years old who had recovered from COVID-19.

The chain employs TRBV6-5 and TRBJ1-1, with D possibly matching TRBD1 (5 bases). The V and J ends lost 6 bases and 0 bases respectively, with 11 bases between them. The CDR3 spans 14 residues. In germline, CDR1 is MNHEY, CDR2 SVGAGI. The CDR3 spells CASRTRVMNTEAFF. In nucleotides, the CDR3 is TGTGCCAGCAGGACCAGGGTTATGAACACTGAAGCTTTCTTT.

The V call is TRBV4-2, the J call TRBJ2-2, with D unclear. The CDR3 is 15 amino acids. Trimming pared 6 bases from V and 0 bases from J, leaving 11 bases between. Germline CDR1 LGHNA, CDR2 YNFKEQ. The CDR3 protein is CASRLHSTNTGELFF. For the CDR3, the DNA is TGTGCCAGCAGACTCCACAGCACGAACACCGGGGAGCTGTTTTTT.

The rearrangement links TRBV19 to TRBJ2-5; TRBD2 agrees at 11 bases. Germline-derived CDR1 and CDR2 are LNHDA and SQIVND (reference sequence). This CDR3 contains 16 residues. The V gene end was trimmed by 6 bases and the J gene end by 4 bases; junction bases not matched to a gene: 10. CDR3 sequence reads: CASSIYSGGAGETQYF. The DNA for the CDR3 is TGTGCCAGTAGCATTTATAGCGGGGGGGCTGGAGAGACCCAGTACTTC.

In its sample, this clone was seen a few times. The chain carries TRBV6-5 and TRBJ1-1, with D possibly being TRBD1 (6 bases). V was trimmed by 6 bases and J by 4 bases, leaving 12 bases between them. Germline CDR1 reads MNHEY; CDR2 reads SVGAGI. The CDR3 has 13 amino acids. CDR3 in DNA: TGTGCCAGCAGAAAGATAGGGGGCACTGAAGCTTTCTTT. It specifies CASRKIGGTEAFF.

Only a few counts were recorded for this clone. The chain carries TRBV7-3 and TRBJ2-6, with D perhaps TRBD1 (6 bases). CDR3 length: 15 amino acids. Per germline, CDR1 SGHTA and CDR2 FQGTGA. V was shortened by 4 bases and J by 3 bases, with 10 bases between the two germline ends. In DNA, the CDR3 is TGTGCCAGCAGCTCCTACAGGGTTGGGGCCAACGTCCTGACTTTC. This codes for CASSSYRVGANVLTF.

The rearrangement links TRBV6-5 to TRBJ1-6; TRBD1 aligns across 8 bases. CDR3 length: 15 residues. Germline CDR1 reads MNHEY; CDR2 reads SVGAGI. Germline trimming cut 6 bases from V and 9 bases from J; bases unmatched to any gene: 10. CDR3 in amino acids: CASRLDRAISSPLHF. CDR3 DNA: TGTGCCAGCAGGCTGGACAGGGCGATAAGTTCACCCCTCCACTTT.

The chain combines TRBV12-3 or TRBV12-4 with TRBJ1-2, with 8 bases lining up with TRBD1. The CDR3 has 13 residues. J gave up 8 bases and V 3 bases, and 5 bases lay outside the gene matches. Written as DNA, the CDR3 is TGTGCCAGCAGTTTGGACAGGGTCGACGGCTACACCTTC. Translating gives CASSLDRVDGYTF.

V gene TRBV18 combines with J gene TRBJ1-2, with TRBD1 matching 8 bases. V gave up 5 bases and J gave up 4 bases; unmatched junction bases: 15. The CDR3 length is 17 residues. The V gene's germline CDR1 is KGHSH and CDR2 LQKENI. The CDR3 nucleotides read TGTGCCAGCTCATATGGACAGGGAATCCCTGGTGGCTATGGCTACACCTTC. Its translation is CASSYGQGIPGGYGYTF.

The V gene is TRBV19, the J gene TRBJ1-2; 8 bases match TRBD1. The CDR3 has 16 residues. Germline V lookup: CDR1 LNHDA, CDR2 SQIVND (reference sequence). V shed 3 bases and J 8 bases; nucleotides not matched to a gene: 14. The CDR3 protein is CASSIGTGSGILGYTF. CDR3 DNA sequence: TGTGCCAGTAGTATCGGGACAGGCTCCGGAATACTGGGCTACACCTTC.

The rearrangement links TRBV7-3 to TRBJ2-2, with D possibly TRBD2 on 5 matching bases. The germline V gene encodes CDR1 SGHTA and CDR2 FQGTGA. CDR3 size: 13 residues. V was cut by 5 bases and J by 7 bases, with 11 bases left in between. CDR3 residues: CASSLGIGGELFF. In DNA, the CDR3 is TGTGCCAGCAGCCTCGGGATTGGCGGGGAGCTGTTTTTT.

The V gene is TRBV10-3, the J gene TRBJ2-7; 9 positions agree with TRBD1. CDR3 length equals 15 residues. J lost 2 bases, V lost 3 bases, and 5 bases had no gene match. Germline loops: CDR1 ENHRY, CDR2 SYGVKD. The DNA for the CDR3 is TGTGCCATCAGTGATTCGGACAGGGGTACCTACGAGCAGTACTTC. Its protein product is CAISDSDRGTYEQYF.

The genes are TRBV28 and TRBJ1-2, with a weak D call TRBD1 (5 bases). Germline CDR1 reads MDHEN; CDR2 reads SYDVKM. With 0 bases removed from V and 6 bases from J, the gap between germline ends came to 20 bases. The CDR3 has 17 residues. As DNA, the CDR3 is TGTGCCAGCAGTTTATGGGTCGTATCGTCAGGGCAACATGGCTACACCTTC. Its protein is CASSLWVVSSGQHGYTF.

The rearrangement uses TRBV10-3 and TRBJ2-7; unclear D gene. The germline V gene encodes CDR1 ENHRY and CDR2 SYGVKD. Between the trimmed V and J ends, which lost 4 bases and 2 bases, there was a span of 6 bases. The CDR3 has 12 residues. CDR3 in amino acids: CAISAVPYEQYF. Here the CDR3 DNA reads TGTGCCATCAGTGCCGTCCCCTACGAGCAGTACTTC.

This clone was observed a single time. The genes are TRBV4-2 and TRBJ1-2; D gene unclear. CDR3 length equals 16 residues. Germline V lookup: CDR1 LGHNA, CDR2 YNFKEQ. V lost 1 base, J lost 0 bases, and 12 bases lay in between. The DNA for the CDR3 is TGTGCCAGCAGCCAAGCAGGCGCACACGCTAACTATGGCTACACCTTC. Translation gives CASSQAGAHANYGYTF.

The chain recombines TRBV5-1 with TRBJ1-2, with 10 positions matching TRBD1. Germline V gene sequence: CDR1 SGHRS, CDR2 YFSETQ. V trimming: 4 bases; J trimming: 8 bases; junction bases outside the gene matches: 5. The CDR3 is made up of 13 amino acids. CDR3 protein: CASSETGGVGYTF. The CDR3 nucleotides read TGCGCCAGCAGCGAGACAGGGGGCGTAGGCTACACCTTC.

This chain connects TRBV19 to TRBJ1-1; the match to TRBD1 covers 7 bases. The CDR3 is 15 amino acids. Germline V lookup: CDR1 LNHDA, CDR2 SQIVND (reference sequence). V shed 3 bases and J 5 bases; nucleotides not matched to a gene: 9. CDR3 protein: CASSIAGTARTEAFF. The CDR3 DNA reads as TGTGCCAGTAGTATCGCCGGGACAGCGAGGACTGAAGCTTTCTTT. Full variable domain (missing parts from reference TRBV19 and TRBJ1-1): DGGITQSPKYLFRKEGQNVTLSCEQNLNHDAMYWYRQDPGQGLRLIYYSQIVNDFQKGDIAEGYSVSREKKESFPLTVTSAQKNPTAFYLCASSIAGTARTEAFFGQGTRLTVV.

The J gene is TRBJ2-3, the V gene TRBV9; tentatively, D is TRBD1 (5 bases). V lost 4 bases to trimming and J lost 3 bases, with 18 bases between them. CDR1 SGDLS and CDR2 YYNGEE come from the germline V gene. There are 16 residues in the CDR3. The CDR3 region has the DNA TGTGCCAGCAGCCCTCTCCAGGGCTATCGGACAGATACGCAGTATTTT. As protein: CASSPLQGYRTDTQYF.

This chain connects TRBV27 to TRBJ1-4; 9 bases agree with TRBD1. From germline, CDR1 is MNHEY and CDR2 SMNVEV (reference sequence). J lost 13 bases, V lost 5 bases, and 5 bases had no gene match. The CDR3 is made up of 12 amino acids. The CDR3 loop reads CASSRDRVGLFF. The CDR3 bases are TGTGCCAGCAGTCGGGACAGGGTTGGACTGTTTTTT.

V usage is TRBV7-2 and J usage is TRBJ2-5; 8 positions agree with TRBD2. J lost 1 base, V lost 5 bases, and 6 bases had no gene match. The CDR3 covers 15 residues. CDR1 and CDR2 (germline): SGHTA, FQGNSA. The CDR3: CASSPSGGFQETQYF. Here the CDR3 DNA reads TGTGCCAGCAGCCCTTCGGGGGGGTTCCAAGAGACCCAGTACTTC.

This clone was detected only a few times. The gene calls are TRBV6-6 and TRBJ1-5; perhaps TRBD1 as D (6 bases). CDR3 size: 15 residues. CDR1 and CDR2 (germline): MNHNY, SVGAGI (reference sequence). V was cut by 2 bases and J by 5 bases, with 13 bases left in between. The CDR3 nucleotides are TGTGCCAGCAGTTACCCGCAATCAGGGGATCAGCCCCAGCATTTT. Translated: CASSYPQSGDQPQHF.

This rearrangement joins TRBV9 to TRBJ1-5, with D unclear. The germline gives CDR1 SGDLS, CDR2 YYNGEE. With 2 bases removed from V and 7 bases from J, the gap between germline ends came to 10 bases. The CDR3 runs 13 residues. CDR3 sequence (DNA): TGTGCCAGCAGCGTGGGGTCGGGGCAGCCCCAGCATTTT. Its protein is CASSVGSGQPQHF.

This chain joins TRBV5-4 and TRBJ1-2; the D gene is possibly TRBD1 (6 bases). V was cut by 4 bases and J by 8 bases, with 18 bases left in between. The CDR3 extends over 14 amino acids. Germline CDR1 SGHNT, CDR2 YYREEE (reference sequence). CDR3 amino acids: CASSPPDSVVGYTF. Written as DNA, the CDR3 is TGTGCCAGCAGCCCGCCGGACAGTGTGGTCGGCTACACCTTC.

As DNA, the CDR3 is TGTGCCAGCAGCCAACATAAAGGGACTACCGACAAGTACAATGAGCAGTTCTTC. It yields the protein CASSQHKGTTDKYNEQFF. The genes are TRBV7-2 and TRBJ2-1; TRBD2 matches at 7 bases. Trimming removed 5 bases from V and 4 bases from J; junction bases left unmatched: 17. The CDR3 spans 18 residues. Germline V gene sequence: CDR1 SGHTA, CDR2 FQGNSA.

This chain links TRBV6-5 with TRBJ2-7, with 8 bases identical to TRBD1. Germline trimming cut 10 bases from V and 2 bases from J; bases unmatched to any gene: 7. This CDR3 spans 13 amino acids. Germline CDR1 and CDR2: MNHEY and SVGAGI. The CDR3 DNA follows: TGTGCCATAAGGGACAGGACAACCTACGAGCAGTACTTC. Translated: CAIRDRTTYEQYF.

This chain uses TRBV30 with TRBJ2-2, with a possible D match to TRBD1 (6 bases). The V end was cut by 1 base, the J end by 6 bases, with 15 bases between. Per the germline V gene, CDR1 is GTSNPN and CDR2 is SVGIG (reference sequence). This CDR3 spans 15 amino acids. CDR3 nucleotides: TGTGCCTGGAGTGCCCGGACAGTGACAGCCGGGGAGCTGTTTTTT. This gives the protein CAWSARTVTAGELFF.

This clone showed up just a few times. V usage is TRBV4-1 and J usage is TRBJ1-5, with D possibly matching TRBD1 (5 bases). Germline loops: CDR1 MGHRA, CDR2 YSYEKL. The CDR3 loop spans 15 amino acids. V was cut by 4 bases and J by 7 bases, with 17 bases left in between. The CDR3 here is CASSREGLPGQPQHF. The CDR3 DNA sequence: TGCGCCAGCAGCCGGGAGGGGCTACCAGGGCAGCCCCAGCATTTT.

The chain carries TRBV7-2 and TRBJ1-4; TRBD1 is a possible D gene (6 bases). V lost 2 bases, J lost 8 bases, and 12 bases lay in between. CDR1 SGHTA and CDR2 FQGNSA come from the germline V gene. This CDR3 is 14 amino acids long. This chain's CDR3 is CASSLFEGHEKLFF. CDR3 DNA: TGTGCCAGCAGCTTATTCGAGGGACACGAAAAACTGTTTTTT.

V and J are TRBV6-1 and TRBJ1-2; the match to TRBD1 covers 7 bases. The length of the CDR3 is 14 residues. V lost 2 bases and J lost 7; bases outside the gene matches: 7. CDR1 and CDR2 (germline): MNHNS, SASEGT. The CDR3 sequence is CASSEQDRDPGYTF. CDR3 coding DNA: TGTGCCAGCAGTGAACAAGACAGGGACCCTGGCTACACCTTC.

This clone was found once. This rearrangement joins TRBV3-1 (or the pseudogene TRBV3-2) to TRBJ1-2, with TRBD1 matching over 7 bases. V lost 2 bases, J lost 7 bases, and 7 bases stayed unmatched. The CDR3 totals 14 residues. Looked up from germline, CDR1 is LGHDT and CDR2 is YNNKEL (reference sequence). The CDR3 loop reads CASSQTDRASGYTF. The CDR3 DNA follows: TGTGCCAGCAGCCAAACCGACAGGGCGAGTGGCTACACCTTC.